Sequencing of this T cell receptor (beta chain) was carried out in a study of response to subunit inactivated influenza vaccine. The CDR3 sequence is 15 residues long. The germline gives CDR1 SGHRS, CDR2 YFSETQ. The V end lost 4 bases, the J end lost 4 bases, and 17 bases lay between the germline ends. Using its own MiXCR run on the RT-PCR reads, TCRdb lists one record per CDR3 protein. In the table there are approximately 480,000 distinct CDR3 sequences, 9.5% to 13% of which are singletons. This clonotype was seen a handful of times. The chain recombines TRBV5-1 with TRBJ1-2, with D possibly matching TRBD1 (5 bases). The receptor was derived from a man aged 45 to 65 who received an inactivated influenza vaccine. Sequenced here: PBMCs from blood, sampled 35 to 45 days after vaccination. The CDR3 loop reads CASSGGDKPLYGYTF. The CDR3 DNA sequence: TGCGCCAGCAGCGGGGGGGATAAGCCGCTCTATGGCTACACCTTC. Drawing the rest from reference TRBV5-1 and TRBJ1-2, the complete variable domain is KAGVTQTPRYLIKTRGQQVTLSCSPISGHRSVSWYQQTPGQGLQFLFEYFSETQRNKGNFPGRFSGRQFSNSRSEMNVSTLELGDSALYLCASSGGDKPLYGYTFGSGTRLTVV.